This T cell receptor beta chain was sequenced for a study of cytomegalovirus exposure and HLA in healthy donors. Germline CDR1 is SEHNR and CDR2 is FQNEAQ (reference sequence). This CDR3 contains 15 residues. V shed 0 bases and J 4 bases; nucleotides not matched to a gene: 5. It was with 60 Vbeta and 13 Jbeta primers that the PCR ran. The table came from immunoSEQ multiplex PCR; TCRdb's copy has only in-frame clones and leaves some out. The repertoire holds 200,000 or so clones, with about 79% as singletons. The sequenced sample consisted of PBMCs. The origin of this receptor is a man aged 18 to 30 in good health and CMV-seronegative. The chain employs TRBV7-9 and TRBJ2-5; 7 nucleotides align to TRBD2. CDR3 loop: CASSLARGVPETQYF. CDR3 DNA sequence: TGTGCCAGCAGCTTAGCTCGGGGGGTTCCAGAGACCCAGTACTTC.